The 23 T cell receptor beta chains below come from one sample, sequenced in a study of T cells after yellow fever vaccination (dated by TCRdb to between 2018 and 2021). Explained via the paper, the treatment or condition label denotes: live attenuated yellow fever vaccine strain. The method behind the library was 5' RACE. The instrument given in TCRdb is Illumina HiSeq 2500. Through fastp at Q25 and MiXCR, TCRdb rebuilt clones from the public reads, retaining in-frame beta chains. A single entry per CDR3 protein holds the most common genes and DNA from its merged rows. Across this sample there are around 590,000 distinct CDR3 sequences, with 9% to 15% seen only once. The ten biggest clones cover more than 13% of the sample. The specimen was PBMCs, collected on the day of the yellow fever booster vaccination. The receptors were sampled from a man younger than 45 who received the YFV17D yellow fever vaccine.

A note on this clonotype: The junction does not match germline at one end; this may be a read error. The chain recombines TRBV15 with TRBJ2-1, with D uncertain. The CDR3 is 11 residues long. Germline lookup yields CDR1 LNHNV and CDR2 YYDKDF (reference sequence). For the CDR3, the DNA is TGTGCCACCAGGAGAGATGGGGAGCAGTTCTTC. Translating gives CATRRDGEQFF.

This clonotype has more than one count but fewer than ten. The chain couples TRBV7-8 to TRBJ2-3; TRBD2 matches at 9 bases. With 1 base clipped from V and 7 bases from J, the junction kept 12 bases outside the gene matches. The CDR3 contains 17 residues. Germline loops: CDR1 SGHVS, CDR2 FQNEAQ. The CDR3: CASSLDDLAGVGNTQYF. The DNA of the CDR3 is TGTGCCAGCAGCTTAGACGATTTAGCGGGAGTCGGGAATACGCAGTATTTT. Supplemented by reference TRBV7-8 and TRBJ2-3, the full variable domain reads GAGVSQSPRYKVAKRGQDVALRCDPISGHVSLFWYQQALGQGPEFLTYFQNEAQLDKSGLPSDRFFAERPEGSVSTLKIQRTQQEDSAVYLCASSLDDLAGVGNTQYFGPGTRLTVL.

This clonotype appeared a few times. The CDR3 spells CASSLAVYGYTF. The CDR3 coding sequence is TGTGCCAGCAGCTTAGCAGTCTATGGCTACACCTTC. The rearrangement links TRBV7-2 to TRBJ1-2; D call uncertain. The CDR3 covers 12 residues. Trimming left V 0 bases short and J 4 bases short, with 3 bases between. Germline loops: CDR1 SGHTA, CDR2 FQGNSA.

The genes are TRBV5-1 and TRBJ1-2, with a possible D match to TRBD1 (6 bases). Deletions cut 6 bases from V and 8 bases from J, with 11 bases between. Per the germline V gene, CDR1 is SGHRS and CDR2 is YFSETQ. This CDR3 region has 11 residues. CDR3 nucleotides: TGCGCCAGCAAGGGGGTTTACGGCTACACCTTC. This translates into CASKGVYGYTF.

This clonotype has more than one count but fewer than ten. CDR3 coding DNA: TGTGCCAGCAGGGCGGGGACTAGCGGGATTATCTACAATGAGCAGTTCTTC. Its protein product is CASRAGTSGIIYNEQFF. This rearrangement joins TRBV5-5 to TRBJ2-1; 13 nucleotides agree with TRBD2. Germline CDR1 and CDR2: SGHKS and YYEKEE (reference sequence). Trimming at V came to 5 bases and at J to 3 bases, leaving 8 bases not matched to a gene. The CDR3 contains 17 residues.

There are many counts of this clonotype. V gene TRBV5-5 combines with J gene TRBJ2-7, with D perhaps TRBD2 (5 bases). CDR1 is SGHKS, CDR2 YYEKEE, per germline (reference sequence). This CDR3 is 15 amino acids long. The V end lost 5 bases, the J end lost 3 bases, and 18 bases lay between the germline ends. The CDR3 reads CASSHGRAGDYEQYF. The CDR3 coding sequence is TGTGCCAGCAGTCACGGGCGGGCAGGAGACTACGAGCAGTACTTC.

The chain couples TRBV7-2 to TRBJ2-3; possible D gene TRBD1, 5 bases. CDR3 size: 16 residues. CDR1 SGHTA and CDR2 FQGNSA come from the germline V gene. Trimming pared 1 base from V and 0 bases from J, leaving 11 bases between. CDR3 bases: TGTGCCAGCAGCTTAGGACAGTCCACTAGCACAGATACGCAGTATTTT. This gives the protein CASSLGQSTSTDTQYF.

This rearrangement joins TRBV5-1 to TRBJ2-1; 9 bases are shared with TRBD1. J was trimmed by 6 bases and V by 4 bases; bases with no gene match: 8. CDR3 size: 15 residues. Germline CDR1 and CDR2: SGHRS and YFSETQ. CDR3 nucleotide sequence: TGCGCCAGCAGCGCGGGACAGGGTTATTCCAATGAGCAGTTCTTC. It yields the protein CASSAGQGYSNEQFF. The entire variable domain, with the rest obtained from reference TRBV5-1 and TRBJ2-1, is as follows: KAGVTQTPRYLIKTRGQQVTLSCSPISGHRSVSWYQQTPGQGLQFLFEYFSETQRNKGNFPGRFSGRQFSNSRSEMNVSTLELGDSALYLCASSAGQGYSNEQFFGPGTRLTVL.

This clonotype was seen only a few times. The chain has TRBV20-1 and TRBJ2-3; possible D gene TRBD2, 6 bases. CDR3 length: 15 amino acids. Per germline, CDR1 DFQATT and CDR2 SNEGSKA (reference sequence). The ends were cut back, 1 base at V and 2 bases at J, with 13 bases in the middle. The CDR3 sequence: CSARGGAGHTDTQYF. The CDR3 bases are TGCAGTGCTAGAGGAGGAGCGGGCCACACAGATACGCAGTATTTT.

Notes on this clonotype: No conserved phenylalanine or tryptophan ends this CDR3, so it is likely a read error. No DNA is shown, since the ends of the CDR3 on it are uncertain; the CDR3 is the one TCRdb lists. This chain uses TRBV7-9 with TRBJ2-1; the D call in the table, TRBD1, was not verified against the DNA. The CDR3 has 9 amino acids, counting both end residues. The germline CDR1 and CDR2 sequences are SEHNR and FQNEAQ (reference sequence). The CDR3 here is CASSLGTEL.

This clonotype showed up just a few times. The chain is built from TRBV28 and TRBJ2-5, with unresolved D. V dropped 0 bases and J dropped 5 bases, with 4 bases sitting between them. Looked up from germline, CDR1 is MDHEN and CDR2 is SYDVKM. This CDR3 region has 12 residues. The CDR3 sequence is CASSLWLETQYF. The CDR3 nucleotides read TGTGCCAGCAGTTTATGGTTGGAGACCCAGTACTTC.

This rearrangement joins TRBV5-4 to TRBJ2-6, with unresolved D. Trimming pared 0 bases from V and 0 bases from J, leaving 13 bases between. The CDR3 extends over 18 amino acids. From germline, CDR1 is SGHNT and CDR2 YYREEE (reference sequence). DNA for the CDR3: TGTGCCAGCAGCTTGGGGGGAACCCAATCCTCTGGGGCCAACGTCCTGACTTTC. It encodes CASSLGGTQSSGANVLTF.

V gene TRBV20-1 combines with J gene TRBJ1-5; TRBD1 matches 10 bases. The CDR3 is made up of 18 amino acids. Trimming cost V 7 bases and J 0 bases; bases outside gene matches: 15. Germline loops: CDR1 DFQATT, CDR2 SNEGSKA (reference sequence). CDR3 sequence (DNA): TGCAGTGTAAGAAGGGACAGGGGATCTTATTATAGCAATCAGCCCCAGCATTTT. Protein sequence: CSVRRDRGSYYSNQPQHF.

This clonotype showed up just a few times. The chain is built from TRBV11-2 and TRBJ2-5, with 9 bases aligning to TRBD2. Germline trimming cut 1 base from V and 5 bases from J; bases unmatched to any gene: 8. The CDR3 is 16 residues long. CDR1 and CDR2 (germline): SGHAT, FQNNGV. This chain's CDR3 is CASSLGTSAARETQYF. The CDR3 DNA sequence: TGTGCCAGCAGCTTAGGGACTAGCGCTGCTCGTGAGACCCAGTACTTC. The full variable domain, with the rest looked up from reference TRBV11-2 and TRBJ2-5, is EAGVAQSPRYKIIEKRQSVAFWCNPISGHATLYWYQQILGQGPKLLIQFQNNGVVDDSQLPKDRFSAERLKGVDSTLKIQPAKLEDSAVYLCASSLGTSAARETQYFGPGTRLLVL.

V gene TRBV11-2 combines with J gene TRBJ2-1; 14 bases are shared with TRBD2. CDR3 size: 17 residues. V lost 7 bases to trimming and J lost 7 bases; unmatched junction nucleotides: 12. CDR1 is SGHAT, CDR2 FQNNGV, per germline. The CDR3 nucleotides read TGTGCCAGCACCCGGGGACTAGCGGGAGATATATTAAATGAGCAGTTCTTC. This translates into CASTRGLAGDILNEQFF. Using reference TRBV11-2 and TRBJ2-1 for the parts outside the CDR3, the full variable domain is EAGVAQSPRYKIIEKRQSVAFWCNPISGHATLYWYQQILGQGPKLLIQFQNNGVVDDSQLPKDRFSAERLKGVDSTLKIQPAKLEDSAVYLCASTRGLAGDILNEQFFGPGTRLTVL.

This clonotype turned up a few times. The V and J genes are TRBV30 and TRBJ2-6, with D hard to call. V was cut by 0 bases and J by 0 bases, with 12 bases left in between. This CDR3 is 17 amino acids long. Germline V gene lookup returns CDR1 GTSNPN and CDR2 SVGIG (reference sequence). This CDR3 reads CAWSVLKAGSGANVLTF. CDR3 in DNA: TGTGCCTGGAGTGTTCTGAAGGCCGGCTCTGGGGCCAACGTCCTGACTTTC.

Many counts were recorded for this clonotype. The chain couples TRBV4-3 to TRBJ2-5; no definite D call. In germline, CDR1 is LGHNA, CDR2 YSLEER. Trimming removed 0 bases at V and 4 bases at J, with 12 bases between. CDR3 length: 15 amino acids. Written as DNA, the CDR3 is TGCGCCAGCAGCCAAGATCGAACTGTGGGAGAGACCCAGTACTTC. Its translation: CASSQDRTVGETQYF.

The V and J genes are TRBV5-6 and TRBJ1-6; D is undetermined. The V gene lost 1 base and the J gene lost 10 bases, with 6 bases spanning the gap. This CDR3 is 12 amino acids long. Germline V CDR1 and CDR2: SGHDT, YYEEEE. The CDR3 here is CASSLYISPLHF. For the CDR3, the DNA is TGTGCCAGCAGCTTGTACATATCACCCCTCCACTTT.

This clonotype was observed a handful of times. The J gene is TRBJ2-2, the V gene TRBV12-3 or TRBV12-4; unclear D gene. Trimming removed 8 bases at V and 2 bases at J, with 6 bases between. The CDR3 covers 12 residues. CDR3 loop: CASHGNTGELFF. CDR3 DNA: TGTGCCAGCCATGGTAACACCGGGGAGCTGTTTTTT.

In its sample, this clonotype was seen a few times. J is TRBJ2-3 and V is TRBV29-1, with no clear D. This CDR3 is built from 12 residues. Trimming cost V 2 bases and J 4 bases, with 7 bases left between them. Germline CDR1 SQVTM, CDR2 ANQGSEA. The chain's CDR3 is CSVERPPDTQYF. DNA for the CDR3: TGCAGCGTTGAAAGGCCTCCAGATACGCAGTATTTT.

The V and J genes are TRBV6-1 and TRBJ2-4, with D perhaps matching TRBD1 or TRBD2 (6 bases each). This CDR3 contains 16 residues. Germline assignment: CDR1 MNHNS and CDR2 SASEGT. Trimming pared 3 bases from V and 7 bases from J, leaving 19 bases between. The CDR3 bases are TGTGCCAGCAGTGAGCCGAGGTTGGGGGGCGGCAACATTCAGTACTTC. Its protein is CASSEPRLGGGNIQYF.

This clonotype was found once. The genes are TRBV19 and TRBJ2-7; 8 nucleotides match TRBD2. V lost 5 bases, J lost 5 bases, and 8 bases stayed unmatched. The germline gives CDR1 LNHDA, CDR2 SQIVND (reference sequence). The CDR3 has 14 residues. The chain's CDR3 is CASSVGREGNEQYF. The CDR3 coding sequence is TGTGCCAGTAGTGTTGGACGGGAGGGCAACGAGCAGTACTTC.

The table lists this clonotype with a few counts. CDR3 amino acids: CASSLVGGPGGQPQHF. Written as DNA, the CDR3 is TGTGCCAGCAGCTTAGTCGGGGGGCCGGGGGGTCAGCCCCAGCATTTT. The chain combines TRBV7-6 with TRBJ1-5; possibly TRBD1 for D (6 bases). This CDR3 contains 16 residues. The germline V gene has CDR1 SGHVS and CDR2 FNYEAQ. The V end lost 1 base, the J end lost 6 bases, and 16 bases lay between the germline ends.